The 24 T cell receptor beta chains below come from one sample, sequenced in a study of neurological immune-mediated disorders. TCRdb independently ran MiXCR on the 5' RACE reads; one entry per CDR3 protein. The sample holds about 55,000 distinct CDR3 sequences, roughly 4% seen once. The sample comprised PBMCs. The receptors were sampled from a man aged 30-40 years with multiple sclerosis.

This clonotype was recorded at least ten times. Germline and junction disagree at one end, which may indicate a read error. This chain joins TRBV5-1 and TRBJ1-6; D ambiguous. The CDR3 is 15 amino acids. CDR1 and CDR2 from the germline V gene are SGHRS and YFSETQ. This chain's CDR3 is CASSLALGLSSPLNF. In DNA form, the CDR3 reads TGCGCCAGCAGCTTGGCCCTTGGTCTTAGTTCACCCCTCAACTTT.

This clonotype was counted between two and nine times. A clone one base away is much larger, so this may be a read error. DNA for the CDR3: TGTGCCAGCAGCCAACAGCCCTCTGGGGCCAAAGTCCTGACTTTC. Protein sequence: CASSQQPSGAKVLTF. The rearrangement links TRBV7-3 to TRBJ2-6; possibly TRBD1 for D (5 bases). CDR1 SGHTA and CDR2 FQGTGA come from the germline V gene. The CDR3 sequence is 15 residues long.

This rearrangement joins TRBV3-1 to TRBJ2-1, with no clear D. From germline, CDR1 is LGHDT and CDR2 YNNKEL (reference sequence). The V gene lost 0 bases and the J gene lost 4 bases, with 10 bases spanning the gap. This CDR3 has 15 residues. The CDR3 region has the DNA TGTGCCAGCAGCCAAGACACGGACGCATACAATGAGCAGTTCTTC. It encodes CASSQDTDAYNEQFF.

This clonotype was recorded many times. The V and J genes are TRBV27 and TRBJ1-1; no clear D. The CDR3 loop spans 14 amino acids. Trimming removed 2 bases at V and 4 bases at J, with 11 bases between. Per the germline V gene, CDR1 is MNHEY and CDR2 is SMNVEV (reference sequence). CDR3 in DNA: TGTGCCAGCAGTTTACAGAGGGCCGGCACTGAAGCTTTCTTT. Translated, it gives CASSLQRAGTEAFF.

Ten or more counts support this clonotype. The gene calls are TRBV5-1 and TRBJ1-5; D might be TRBD1 (5 bases). The CDR3 covers 14 residues. Trimming took off 4 bases at V and 5 bases at J, with 13 bases between the two ends. Germline CDR1 is SGHRS and CDR2 is YFSETQ. CDR3 DNA: TGCGCCAGCAGCCGGGACCCCAGCGATCAGCCCCAGCATTTT. Residues: CASSRDPSDQPQHF.

This clonotype was seen ten or more times. The rearrangement joins TRBV7-9 to TRBJ2-1; 7 nucleotides line up with TRBD1. With V trimmed by 5 bases and J by 9 bases, 10 bases remained unmatched. Per germline, CDR1 SEHNR and CDR2 FQNEAQ (reference sequence). CDR3 length equals 14 residues. CDR3 in DNA: TGTGCCAGCAGCCCACGACAGGGTCAGGGTGAGCAGTTCTTC. Its translation is CASSPRQGQGEQFF. Together with reference TRBV7-9 and TRBJ2-1, the CDR3 gives the full variable domain: DTGVSQNPRHKITKRGQNVTFRCDPISEHNRLYWYRQTLGQGPEFLTYFQNEAQLEKSRLLSDRFSAERPKGSFSTLEIQRTEQGDSAMYLCASSPRQGQGEQFFGPGTRLTVL.

There are many counts of this clonotype. The chain carries TRBV29-1 and TRBJ2-5, with 7 bases identical to TRBD1. Germline V lookup: CDR1 SQVTM, CDR2 ANQGSEA. The CDR3 has 13 residues. V shed 7 bases, J shed 4 bases, and the junction held 9 bases outside the gene matches. CDR3 in DNA: TGCAGCGGGGTTAGGGCAGGGGGAGAGACCCAGTACTTC. Translating it yields CSGVRAGGETQYF.

This clonotype was seen at least ten times. This chain uses TRBV12-3 or TRBV12-4 with TRBJ2-2; 8 bases line up with TRBD1. This CDR3 is built from 15 residues. V shed 3 bases and J 6 bases; nucleotides not matched to a gene: 6. In DNA, the CDR3 is TGTGCCAGCAGTTTTCCGACAGGGGCGGCCGGGGAGCTGTTTTTT. It translates to CASSFPTGAAGELFF.

This clonotype was observed at least ten times. The V and J genes are TRBV5-1 and TRBJ1-3; TRBD1 aligns across 8 bases. The length of the CDR3 is 13 residues. Germline assignment: CDR1 SGHRS and CDR2 YFSETQ. V shed 4 bases, J shed 8 bases, and the junction held 5 bases outside the gene matches. In DNA form, the CDR3 reads TGCGCCAGCAGCGTACAGGGGGGGGACACCATATATTTT. It is translated as CASSVQGGDTIYF.

There are many counts of this clonotype. The chain couples TRBV27 to TRBJ2-3, with a tentative D call TRBD2 (5 bases). Trimming took off 5 bases at V and 1 base at J, with 13 bases between the two ends. The CDR3 totals 15 residues. From germline, CDR1 is MNHEY and CDR2 SMNVEV (reference sequence). CDR3 residues: CASSPSGDRTDTQYF. In DNA, the CDR3 is TGTGCCAGCAGTCCCTCCGGGGATCGCACAGATACGCAGTATTTT.

This clonotype has ten or more counts. The genes are TRBV11-2 and TRBJ1-1; 7 bases line up with TRBD1. This CDR3 comprises 16 residues. The germline V gene has CDR1 SGHAT and CDR2 FQNNGV. V gave up 0 bases and J gave up 5 bases; unmatched junction bases: 9. The CDR3, as DNA: TGTGCCAGCAGCTTAGAGACAGGGAACGTGGTAACTGAAGCTTTCTTT. Protein: CASSLETGNVVTEAFF. The entire variable domain, with the rest obtained from reference TRBV11-2 and TRBJ1-1, is as follows: EAGVAQSPRYKIIEKRQSVAFWCNPISGHATLYWYQQILGQGPKLLIQFQNNGVVDDSQLPKDRFSAERLKGVDSTLKIQPAKLEDSAVYLCASSLETGNVVTEAFFGQGTRLTVV.

There are many counts of this clonotype. The J gene is TRBJ2-3, the V gene TRBV7-2; 7 bases map to TRBD2. The CDR3 is made up of 15 amino acids. Germline V gene data show CDR1 as SGHTA and CDR2 as FQGNSA. J gave up 1 base and V 5 bases, and 6 bases lay outside the gene matches. CDR3 DNA: TGTGCCAGCAGCCCAAGACTAGCCGGCACAGATACGCAGTATTTT. It is translated as CASSPRLAGTDTQYF.

Ten or more counts support this clonotype. The CDR3 DNA reads TGTGCCAGCAGCTTAGTACCTAGCGACAATGAGCAGTTCTTC. Protein product: CASSLVPSDNEQFF. This chain uses TRBV7-9 with TRBJ2-1; a weak D match, TRBD2 (6 bases). Trimming pared 1 base from V and 5 bases from J, leaving 9 bases between. The CDR3 has 14 residues. Germline V gives CDR1 SEHNR, CDR2 FQNEAQ (reference sequence).

Many counts were recorded for this clonotype. The CDR3: CSAKTSGPEQFF. As DNA, the CDR3 is TGCAGTGCCAAGACTAGCGGACCTGAGCAGTTCTTC. This chain uses TRBV20-1 with TRBJ2-1; 9 bases line up with TRBD2. Germline values: CDR1 DFQATT, CDR2 SNEGSKA (reference sequence). V was clipped by 6 bases and J by 9 bases; unmatched bases: 6. The CDR3 runs 12 residues.

The CDR3 sequence: CASSEIRGSNEQYF. The CDR3 coding sequence is TGTGCCAGCAGCGAGATCCGGGGATCTAACGAGCAGTACTTC. This chain links TRBV11-2 with TRBJ2-7; tentative D call: TRBD2 (5 bases). This CDR3 contains 14 residues. The germline V gene encodes CDR1 SGHAT and CDR2 FQNNGV. V dropped 5 bases and J dropped 5 bases, with 16 bases sitting between them.

This clonotype was counted ten times or more. The rearrangement links TRBV6-5 to TRBJ1-2; no firm D call. Looked up from germline, CDR1 is MNHEY and CDR2 is SVGAGI. This CDR3 has 12 residues. Trimming pared 4 bases from V and 7 bases from J, leaving 10 bases between. The CDR3 DNA sequence: TGTGCCAGCAGTTTCCCGGAGGGTGGCTACACCTTC. It yields the protein CASSFPEGGYTF.

Ten or more counts support this clonotype. The CDR3 here is CSARMTGLDGYTF. CDR3 sequence (DNA): TGCAGTGCTAGAATGACAGGGTTGGATGGCTACACCTTC. This chain joins TRBV20-1 and TRBJ1-2; 7 nucleotides align to TRBD1. Germline V gene sequence: CDR1 DFQATT, CDR2 SNEGSKA (reference sequence). This CDR3 has 13 residues. V trimming: 2 bases; J trimming: 6 bases; junction bases outside the gene matches: 6.

At least ten counts were recorded for this clonotype. The chain combines TRBV15 with TRBJ2-1; D not resolved. Germline CDR1 is LNHNV and CDR2 is YYDKDF (reference sequence). The V gene lost 4 bases and the J gene lost 8 bases, with 15 bases spanning the gap. The CDR3 is 14 residues long. The CDR3 here is CATSKDQLGHEQFF. DNA of the CDR3: TGTGCCACCAGCAAGGACCAACTGGGCCATGAGCAGTTCTTC.

This clonotype came up many times. The rearrangement joins TRBV9 to TRBJ2-2; possibly TRBD1 or TRBD2 for D (5 bases each). Trimming took off 0 bases at V and 4 bases at J, with 10 bases between the two ends. Per germline, CDR1 SGDLS and CDR2 YYNGEE. This CDR3 is 15 amino acids long. The CDR3 DNA is TGTGCCAGCAGCGTAGGGGGGACGCTCACCGGGGAGCTGTTTTTT. It is translated as CASSVGGTLTGELFF.

The chain joins TRBV12-3 or TRBV12-4 to TRBJ1-5, with D perhaps TRBD1 (5 bases). The CDR3 loop spans 12 amino acids. V lost 7 bases and J lost 12, with 16 bases in between. Here the CDR3 reads CASTTGGWHQHF. Here the CDR3 DNA reads TGTGCCAGCACCACCGGGGGATGGCACCAGCATTTT.

This clonotype was recorded at least ten times. The chain joins TRBV5-1 to TRBJ1-1, with TRBD1 matching over 8 bases. Germline V gene lookup returns CDR1 SGHRS and CDR2 YFSETQ. V dropped 4 bases and J dropped 0; count of bases not matched to a gene: 5. This CDR3 has 15 amino acids. CDR3 region: CASSRDRTMNTEAFF. The CDR3 DNA follows: TGCGCCAGCAGCCGGGACAGGACTATGAACACTGAAGCTTTCTTT.

This clonotype was counted many times. The gene calls are TRBV5-1 and TRBJ1-2; D remains ambiguous. The length of the CDR3 is 13 residues. Trimming took 2 bases from V and 2 from J, leaving 7 bases between them. Germline CDR1 reads SGHRS; CDR2 reads YFSETQ. Here the CDR3 reads CASSLRRNYGYTF. As DNA, the CDR3 is TGCGCCAGCAGCTTACGCCGAAACTATGGCTACACCTTC.

This clonotype was detected many times. The chain carries TRBV4-1 and TRBJ2-1; TRBD2 aligns across 14 bases. This CDR3 has 18 residues. Germline V gene lookup returns CDR1 MGHRA and CDR2 YSYEKL. Trimming took 3 bases from V and 0 from J; bases not matched to a gene: 4. The CDR3 reads CASSQGLAGVSSYNEQFF. CDR3 DNA: TGCGCCAGCAGCCAGGGACTAGCGGGGGTGAGCTCCTACAATGAGCAGTTCTTC.

This clonotype was recorded many times. The gene calls are TRBV20-1 and TRBJ2-1; D is uncertain. CDR3 length equals 14 residues. CDR1 and CDR2 (germline): DFQATT, SNEGSKA (reference sequence). The ends were cut back, 4 bases at V and 6 bases at J, with 16 bases in the middle. The CDR3 loop reads CSAKRPKEANEQFF. The CDR3 region has the DNA TGCAGTGCTAAAAGACCAAAAGAGGCCAATGAGCAGTTCTTC.